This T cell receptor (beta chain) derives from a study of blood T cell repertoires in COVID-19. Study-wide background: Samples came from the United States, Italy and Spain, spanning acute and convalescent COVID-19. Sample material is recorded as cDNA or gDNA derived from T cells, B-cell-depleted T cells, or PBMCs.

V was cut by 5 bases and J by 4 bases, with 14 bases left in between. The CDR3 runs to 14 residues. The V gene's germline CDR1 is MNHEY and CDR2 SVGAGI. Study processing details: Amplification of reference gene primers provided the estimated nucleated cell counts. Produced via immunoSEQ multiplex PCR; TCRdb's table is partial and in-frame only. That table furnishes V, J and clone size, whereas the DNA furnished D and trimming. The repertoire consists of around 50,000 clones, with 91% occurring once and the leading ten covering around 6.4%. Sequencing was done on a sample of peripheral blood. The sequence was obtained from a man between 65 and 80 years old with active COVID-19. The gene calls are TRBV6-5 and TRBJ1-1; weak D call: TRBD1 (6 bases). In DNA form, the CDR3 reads TGTGCCAGCAGTACCCGACAGGTGGTCACTGAAGCTTTCTTT. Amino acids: CASSTRQVVTEAFF.